This TCR beta chain appears in the sequencing data of a study of shared clonotypes between healthy human individuals. Study findings and constraints: What limited the represented genetic and exposure-history diversity was the small number of donors. About 5% was the fraction of naive CD4 clonotypes found shared across a handful of donors.

As defined, naive CD8 cells were CD45RO-negative and positively selected for CCR7, with terminally differentiated effector memory CD45RA+ cells excluded. Concerning this clone: Its antigen remains unidentified.

Trimming took 1 base from V and 7 from J; bases not matched to a gene: 2. The CDR3 runs 15 residues. CDR1 is SGHAT and CDR2 is FQNNGV in the germline V gene. Deep was the level used in running the assay. The method was immunoSEQ multiplex PCR; TCRdb's version includes in-frame clones alone and lacks a portion of them. This table holds approximately 2,000,000 clones, 85% to 95% found once. The source of this sequence is a man between 18 and 29 years old in good health. Some clones in this sample may be carry-over from other donors' samples. Sequencing was done on a sample of naive CD8+ T cells from PBMCs. The V gene is TRBV11-2, the J gene TRBJ2-1, with TRBD2 matching over 12 bases. CDR3 loop: CASSLGTSGTNEQFF. Here the CDR3 DNA reads TGTGCCAGCAGCTTAGGGACTAGCGGGACGAATGAGCAGTTCTTC.